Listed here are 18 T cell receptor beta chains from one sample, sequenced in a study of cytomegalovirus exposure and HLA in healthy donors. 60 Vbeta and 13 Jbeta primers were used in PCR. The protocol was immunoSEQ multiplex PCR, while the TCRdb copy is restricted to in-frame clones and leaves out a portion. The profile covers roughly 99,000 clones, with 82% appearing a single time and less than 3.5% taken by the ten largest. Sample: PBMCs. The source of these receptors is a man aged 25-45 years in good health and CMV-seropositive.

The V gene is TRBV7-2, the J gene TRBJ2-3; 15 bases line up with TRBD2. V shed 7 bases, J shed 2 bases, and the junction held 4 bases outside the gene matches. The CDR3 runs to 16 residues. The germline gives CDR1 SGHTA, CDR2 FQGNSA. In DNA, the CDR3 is TGTGCCAGCACCGGGACTAGCGGGGGGCCCACAGATACGCAGTATTTT. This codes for CASTGTSGGPTDTQYF. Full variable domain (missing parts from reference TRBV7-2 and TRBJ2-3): GAGVSQSPSNKVTEKGKDVELRCDPISGHTALYWYRQSLGQGLEFLIYFQGNSAPDKSGLPSDRFSAERTGGSVSTLTIQRTQQEDSAVYLCASTGTSGGPTDTQYFGPGTRLTVL.

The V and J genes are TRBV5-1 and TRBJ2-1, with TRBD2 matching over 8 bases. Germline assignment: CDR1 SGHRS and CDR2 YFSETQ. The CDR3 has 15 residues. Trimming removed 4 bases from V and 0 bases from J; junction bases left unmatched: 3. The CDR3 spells CASSISGDSYNEQFF. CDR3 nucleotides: TGCGCCAGCAGCATTAGCGGGGACTCCTACAATGAGCAGTTCTTC.

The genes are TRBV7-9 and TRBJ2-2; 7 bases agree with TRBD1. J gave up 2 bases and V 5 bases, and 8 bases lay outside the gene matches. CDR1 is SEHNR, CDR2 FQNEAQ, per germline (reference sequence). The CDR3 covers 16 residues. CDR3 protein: CASSPTTGINTGELFF. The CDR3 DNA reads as TGTGCCAGCAGCCCCACGACAGGGATAAACACCGGGGAGCTGTTTTTT. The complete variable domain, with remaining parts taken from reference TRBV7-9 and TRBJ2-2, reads DTGVSQNPRHKITKRGQNVTFRCDPISEHNRLYWYRQTLGQGPEFLTYFQNEAQLEKSRLLSDRFSAERPKGSFSTLEIQRTEQGDSAMYLCASSPTTGINTGELFFGEGSRLTVL.

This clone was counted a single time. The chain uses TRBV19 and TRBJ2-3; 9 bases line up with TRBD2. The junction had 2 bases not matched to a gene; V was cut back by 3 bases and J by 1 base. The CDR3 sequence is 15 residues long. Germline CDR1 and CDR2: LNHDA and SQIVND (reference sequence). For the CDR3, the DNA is TGTGCCAGTAGTATCGGCGGGGGGGGCACAGATACGCAGTATTTT. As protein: CASSIGGGGTDTQYF.

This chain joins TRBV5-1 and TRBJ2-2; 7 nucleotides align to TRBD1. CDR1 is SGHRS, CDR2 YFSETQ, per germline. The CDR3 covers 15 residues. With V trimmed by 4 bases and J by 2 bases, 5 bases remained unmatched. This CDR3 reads CASSVGTANTGELFF. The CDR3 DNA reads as TGCGCCAGCAGCGTTGGGACAGCAAACACCGGGGAGCTGTTTTTT.

The CDR3 spells CASSVAPTLMNTEAFF. In nucleotides, the CDR3 is TGTGCCAGCAGCGTAGCTCCGACATTAATGAACACTGAAGCTTTCTTT. The chain uses TRBV9 and TRBJ1-1; no definite D call. Germline-derived CDR1 and CDR2 are SGDLS and YYNGEE. This CDR3 spans 16 amino acids. V was cut by 0 bases and J by 0 bases, with 12 bases left in between.

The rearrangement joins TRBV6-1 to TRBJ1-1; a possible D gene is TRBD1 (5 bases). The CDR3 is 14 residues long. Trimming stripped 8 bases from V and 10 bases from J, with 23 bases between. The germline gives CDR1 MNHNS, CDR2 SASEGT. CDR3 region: CASAEWAAGGGAFF. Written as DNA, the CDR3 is TGTGCCAGCGCCGAATGGGCAGCCGGGGGTGGAGCTTTCTTT.

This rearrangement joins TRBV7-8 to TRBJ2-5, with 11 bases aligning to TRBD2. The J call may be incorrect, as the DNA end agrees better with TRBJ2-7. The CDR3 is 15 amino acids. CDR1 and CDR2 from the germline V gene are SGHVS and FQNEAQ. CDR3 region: CASRRLAGSSYEQYF. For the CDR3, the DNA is TGTGCCAGCAGGCGACTAGCGGGGAGCTCCTACGAGCAGTACTTC.

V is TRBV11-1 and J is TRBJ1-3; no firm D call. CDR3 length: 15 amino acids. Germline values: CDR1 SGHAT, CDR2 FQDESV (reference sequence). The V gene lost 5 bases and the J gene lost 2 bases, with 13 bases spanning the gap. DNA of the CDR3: TGTGCCAGCAGCAAAAGCGACCTTACTGGAAACACCATATATTTT. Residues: CASSKSDLTGNTIYF.

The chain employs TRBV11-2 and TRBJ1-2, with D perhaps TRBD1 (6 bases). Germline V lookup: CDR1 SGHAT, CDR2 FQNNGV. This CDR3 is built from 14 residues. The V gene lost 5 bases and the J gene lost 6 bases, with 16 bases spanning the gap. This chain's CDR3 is CASSPVTGRDGYTF. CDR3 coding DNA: TGTGCCAGCAGCCCGGTTACAGGGAGGGATGGCTACACCTTC.

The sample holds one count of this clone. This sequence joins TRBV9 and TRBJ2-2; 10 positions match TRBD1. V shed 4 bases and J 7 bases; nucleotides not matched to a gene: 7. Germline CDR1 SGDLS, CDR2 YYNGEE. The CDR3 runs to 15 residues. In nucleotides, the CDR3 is TGTGCCAGCAGCCCAGACAGGGGGCAAGGCGGGGAGCTGTTTTTT. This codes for CASSPDRGQGGELFF.

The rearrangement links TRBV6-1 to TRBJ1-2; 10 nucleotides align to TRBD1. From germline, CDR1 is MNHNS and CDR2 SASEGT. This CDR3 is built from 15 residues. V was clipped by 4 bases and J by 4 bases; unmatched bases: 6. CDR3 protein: CASSATGGAGYGYTF. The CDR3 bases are TGTGCCAGCAGTGCGACAGGGGGCGCAGGCTATGGCTACACCTTC.

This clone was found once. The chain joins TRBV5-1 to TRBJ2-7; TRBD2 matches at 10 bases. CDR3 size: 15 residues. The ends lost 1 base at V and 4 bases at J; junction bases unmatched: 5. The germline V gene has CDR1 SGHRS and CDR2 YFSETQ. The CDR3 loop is CASSLLAGVLYEQYF. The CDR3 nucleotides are TGCGCCAGCAGCTTGCTAGCGGGGGTACTATACGAGCAGTACTTC.

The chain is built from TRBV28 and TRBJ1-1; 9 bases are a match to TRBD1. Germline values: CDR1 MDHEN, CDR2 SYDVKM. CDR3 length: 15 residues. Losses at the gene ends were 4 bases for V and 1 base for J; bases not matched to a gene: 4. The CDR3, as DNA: TGTGCCAGCAGTTCCGAGGGACAGGGGAACACTGAAGCTTTCTTT. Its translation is CASSSEGQGNTEAFF.

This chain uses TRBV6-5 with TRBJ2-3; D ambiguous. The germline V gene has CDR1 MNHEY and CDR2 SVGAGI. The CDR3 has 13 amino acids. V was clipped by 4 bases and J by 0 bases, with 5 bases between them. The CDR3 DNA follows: TGTGCCAGCAGTTCTATTAGCACAGATACGCAGTATTTT. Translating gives CASSSISTDTQYF.

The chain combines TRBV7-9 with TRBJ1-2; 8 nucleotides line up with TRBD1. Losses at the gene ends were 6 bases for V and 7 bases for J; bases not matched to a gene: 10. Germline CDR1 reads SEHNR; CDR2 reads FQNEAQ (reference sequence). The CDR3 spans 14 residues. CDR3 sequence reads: CASRQDREGGGYTF. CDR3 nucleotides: TGTGCCAGCAGACAGGACAGGGAGGGAGGTGGCTACACCTTC.

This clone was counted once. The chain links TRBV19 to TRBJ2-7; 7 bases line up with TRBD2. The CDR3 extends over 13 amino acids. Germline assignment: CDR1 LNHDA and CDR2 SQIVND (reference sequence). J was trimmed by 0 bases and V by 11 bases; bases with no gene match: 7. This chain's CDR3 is CARSRGNSYEQYF. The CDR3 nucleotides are TGTGCCCGTTCGCGGGGGAACTCCTACGAGCAGTACTTC.

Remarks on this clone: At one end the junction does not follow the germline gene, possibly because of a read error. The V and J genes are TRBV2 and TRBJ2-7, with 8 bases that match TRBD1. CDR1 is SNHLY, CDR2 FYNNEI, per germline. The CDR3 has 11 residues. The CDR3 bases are TGCCAATCGGACAGGGTTTACGAGCAGTACTTC. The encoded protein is CQSDRVYEQYF.